The 20 T cell receptor beta chains reported below all come from one sample, sequenced in a study of response to subunit inactivated influenza vaccine. TCRdb recomputed calls from the RT-PCR reads with MiXCR, one row per CDR3 protein. The sample holds 630,000 or so distinct CDR3 sequences, 15% to 19% seen once. Here the sequenced sample was PBMCs from blood, taken less than 13 days after vaccination. The receptors come from a man aged 45-65 years who received an inactivated influenza vaccine.

This clonotype was counted only a few times. CDR3: CSATRRGGGDTQYF. CDR3 nucleotides: TGCAGTGCGACAAGACGTGGAGGGGGAGATACGCAGTATTTT. The chain has TRBV20-1 and TRBJ2-3; D may match TRBD1 or TRBD2 (6 bases each). CDR1 and CDR2 (germline): DFQATT, SNEGSKA (reference sequence). This CDR3 has 14 residues. V shed 6 bases and J shed 5 bases, with 18 bases lying between them.

The table lists this clonotype with a few counts. The rearrangement links TRBV19 to TRBJ2-1; 11 bases match TRBD2. The germline V gene has CDR1 LNHDA and CDR2 SQIVND (reference sequence). This CDR3 contains 15 residues. Germline trimming cut 6 bases from V and 3 bases from J; bases unmatched to any gene: 4. In DNA, the CDR3 is TGTGCCAGTAGCACGACTAGCGGGAACTACAATGAGCAGTTCTTC. Translation: CASSTTSGNYNEQFF. The entire variable domain, with the rest obtained from reference TRBV19 and TRBJ2-1, is as follows: DGGITQSPKYLFRKEGQNVTLSCEQNLNHDAMYWYRQDPGQGLRLIYYSQIVNDFQKGDIAEGYSVSREKKESFPLTVTSAQKNPTAFYLCASSTTSGNYNEQFFGPGTRLTVL.

V is TRBV5-1 and J is TRBJ2-2, with a possible D match to TRBD2 (6 bases). The CDR3 is 14 residues long. V lost 5 bases, J lost 5 bases, and 13 bases lay in between. Germline values: CDR1 SGHRS, CDR2 YFSETQ. The CDR3 reads CASREGLGTGELFF. CDR3 nucleotide sequence: TGCGCCAGCAGGGAGGGGCTCGGGACCGGGGAGCTGTTTTTT.

The chain combines TRBV20-1 with TRBJ2-1; D is possibly TRBD1 (7 bases). The CDR3 is 15 amino acids. Germline CDR1 DFQATT, CDR2 SNEGSKA (reference sequence). V was shortened by 0 bases and J by 2 bases, with 11 bases between the two germline ends. DNA of the CDR3: TGCAGTGCTAGAGATGGAGGGGGCGCCTACAATGAGCAGTTCTTC. It codes for CSARDGGGAYNEQFF.

The genes are TRBV24-1 and TRBJ2-3, with a tentative D call TRBD1 (6 bases). Between the trimmed V and J ends, which lost 1 base and 7 bases, there was a span of 11 bases. CDR3 size: 14 residues. Germline assignment: CDR1 KGHDR and CDR2 SFDVKD. The CDR3 protein is CATSDFPQGNTQYF. In nucleotides, the CDR3 is TGTGCCACCAGTGATTTCCCACAGGGTAATACGCAGTATTTT.

The chain is built from TRBV10-3 and TRBJ2-3; 8 bases agree with TRBD2. V was clipped by 0 bases and J by 2 bases; unmatched bases: 4. The CDR3 covers 16 residues. Germline V gene sequence: CDR1 ENHRY, CDR2 SYGVKD. Written as DNA, the CDR3 is TGTGCCATCAGTGAGTCTACTAGCGGTACCACAGATACGCAGTATTTT. This translates into CAISESTSGTTDTQYF.

V gene TRBV7-9 combines with J gene TRBJ2-3; a possible D gene is TRBD2 (5 bases). Looked up from germline, CDR1 is SEHNR and CDR2 is FQNEAQ (reference sequence). The CDR3 consists of 17 residues. V was clipped by 4 bases and J by 6 bases, with 23 bases between them. CDR3: CASSSDSSGEGMDTQYF. CDR3 DNA: TGTGCCAGCAGCTCGGACTCCAGCGGAGAGGGTATGGATACGCAGTATTTT.

This clonotype was counted at least ten times. The V gene is TRBV7-2, the J gene TRBJ2-2; D remains unclear. The V end was cut by 5 bases, the J end by 6 bases, with 16 bases between. This CDR3 has 15 amino acids. CDR1 and CDR2 (germline): SGHTA, FQGNSA. CDR3 sequence reads: CASSPSFRYSGELFF. The CDR3 DNA follows: TGTGCCAGCAGCCCCAGCTTTCGGTATTCCGGGGAGCTGTTTTTT.

This chain links TRBV7-9 with TRBJ2-3, with unresolved D. Deletions cut 0 bases from V and 0 bases from J, with 7 bases between. Germline values: CDR1 SEHNR, CDR2 FQNEAQ (reference sequence). This CDR3 spans 15 amino acids. This chain's CDR3 is CASSLALHSTDTQYF. CDR3 nucleotide sequence: TGTGCCAGCAGCTTAGCACTACACAGCACAGATACGCAGTATTTT.

J is TRBJ2-1 and V is TRBV20-1; 9 bases match TRBD2. The CDR3 is made up of 13 amino acids. Germline-derived CDR1 and CDR2 are DFQATT and SNEGSKA (reference sequence). Trimming cost V 2 bases and J 7 bases; bases outside gene matches: 3. For the CDR3, the DNA is TGCAGTGCTAGACTAGCGGGGTCAAATGAGCAGTTCTTC. Protein product: CSARLAGSNEQFF.

This clonotype has a handful of counts. V gene TRBV11-2 combines with J gene TRBJ2-3; 10 bases agree with TRBD2. CDR1 and CDR2 from the germline V gene are SGHAT and FQNNGV. The CDR3 spans 15 residues. V lost 4 bases to trimming and J lost 3 bases; unmatched junction nucleotides: 4. The CDR3 sequence is CASSWASGSTDTQYF. The CDR3 region has the DNA TGTGCCAGCAGCTGGGCTAGCGGGAGTACAGATACGCAGTATTTT.

This clonotype was detected a few times. The chain employs TRBV5-1 and TRBJ2-1, with D perhaps matching TRBD2 (6 bases). Trimming removed 4 bases from V and 4 bases from J, with 15 bases in between. CDR3 length: 15 residues. Per germline, CDR1 SGHRS and CDR2 YFSETQ. This CDR3 is CASSGGLGTYNEQFF. The CDR3 nucleotides read TGCGCCAGCAGCGGGGGACTCGGGACTTACAATGAGCAGTTCTTC.

Ten or more counts support this clonotype. The rearrangement uses TRBV4-2 and TRBJ1-1; tentatively, D is TRBD1 (6 bases). CDR1 and CDR2 from the germline V gene are LGHNA and YNFKEQ. The CDR3 length is 15 residues. Trimming removed 0 bases from V and 9 bases from J, with 17 bases in between. CDR3 nucleotide sequence: TGTGCCAGCAGCCAAGATACGGGGGCGAGGGAAAAAGCTTTCTTT. As protein: CASSQDTGAREKAFF.

There are a few counts of this clonotype. J is TRBJ2-7 and V is TRBV6-6; perhaps TRBD1 as D (5 bases). Trimming stripped 6 bases from V and 2 bases from J, with 11 bases between. The CDR3 length is 13 residues. CDR1 and CDR2 from the germline V gene are MNHNY and SVGAGI (reference sequence). In DNA form, the CDR3 reads TGTGCCAGCAGGACGACAGCCACCTACGAGCAGTACTTC. Translated, it gives CASRTTATYEQYF.

This rearrangement joins TRBV28 to TRBJ2-7, with 11 positions matching TRBD2. The V segment lost 4 bases and the J segment 3 bases; nucleotides outside the gene matches: 8. The length of the CDR3 is 16 residues. The germline V gene has CDR1 MDHEN and CDR2 SYDVKM. CDR3 in amino acids: CASSSASGGSGYEQYF. Here the CDR3 DNA reads TGTGCCAGCAGTTCAGCTAGCGGGGGGTCAGGCTACGAGCAGTACTTC.

At least ten counts were recorded for this clonotype. The CDR3, as DNA: TGTGCCACCAGCAGCCCGAACGCCGATAGCCAGCCCCAGCATTTT. It codes for CATSSPNADSQPQHF. V usage is TRBV15 and J usage is TRBJ1-5, with D uncertain. The CDR3 extends over 15 amino acids. Trimming cost V 3 bases and J 7 bases, with 16 bases left between them. The germline CDR1 and CDR2 sequences are LNHNV and YYDKDF (reference sequence).

The V call is TRBV28, the J call TRBJ2-1; TRBD1 might be the D (6 bases). In germline, CDR1 is MDHEN, CDR2 SYDVKM. V was trimmed by 10 bases and J by 7 bases, leaving 32 bases between them. This CDR3 region has 18 residues. The CDR3 spells CATQLGSQWGPGVNEQFF. The CDR3 nucleotides are TGTGCCACCCAACTAGGTTCCCAGTGGGGTCCAGGGGTAAATGAGCAGTTCTTC. The full variable domain, rest sourced from reference TRBV28 and TRBJ2-1, is DVKVTQSSRYLVKRTGEKVFLECVQDMDHENMFWYRQDPGLGLRLIYFSYDVKMKEKGDIPEGYSVSREKKERFSLILESASTNQTSMYLCATQLGSQWGPGVNEQFFGPGTRLTVL.

The chain links TRBV5-1 to TRBJ2-3, with TRBD2 matching 8 bases. The CDR3 has 16 amino acids. The germline CDR1 and CDR2 sequences are SGHRS and YFSETQ. The junction had 12 bases not matched to a gene; V was cut back by 3 bases and J by 6 bases. CDR3 sequence (DNA): TGCGCCAGCAGCTCACGGGGGGGGCATTTGGTCGATACGCAGTATTTT. As protein: CASSSRGGHLVDTQYF.

This clonotype showed up many times. The gene calls are TRBV5-1 and TRBJ1-3; D not certain. This CDR3 region has 14 residues. In germline, CDR1 is SGHRS, CDR2 YFSETQ. V shed 0 bases and J shed 4 bases, with 8 bases lying between them. This CDR3 is CASSLAGYGNTIYF. CDR3 coding DNA: TGCGCCAGCAGCTTGGCTGGGTACGGAAACACCATATATTTT. The entire variable domain, with the rest obtained from reference TRBV5-1 and TRBJ1-3, is as follows: KAGVTQTPRYLIKTRGQQVTLSCSPISGHRSVSWYQQTPGQGLQFLFEYFSETQRNKGNFPGRFSGRQFSNSRSEMNVSTLELGDSALYLCASSLAGYGNTIYFGEGSWLTVV.

This clonotype was detected only a few times. The V and J genes are TRBV20-1 and TRBJ1-4; a possible D gene is TRBD1 (5 bases). Trimming pared 5 bases from V and 7 bases from J, leaving 14 bases between. The CDR3 has 13 residues. The germline V gene has CDR1 DFQATT and CDR2 SNEGSKA (reference sequence). DNA of the CDR3: TGCAGTGCTGAAGACAGAGGAGGTGAAAAACTGTTTTTT. Translation: CSAEDRGGEKLFF.